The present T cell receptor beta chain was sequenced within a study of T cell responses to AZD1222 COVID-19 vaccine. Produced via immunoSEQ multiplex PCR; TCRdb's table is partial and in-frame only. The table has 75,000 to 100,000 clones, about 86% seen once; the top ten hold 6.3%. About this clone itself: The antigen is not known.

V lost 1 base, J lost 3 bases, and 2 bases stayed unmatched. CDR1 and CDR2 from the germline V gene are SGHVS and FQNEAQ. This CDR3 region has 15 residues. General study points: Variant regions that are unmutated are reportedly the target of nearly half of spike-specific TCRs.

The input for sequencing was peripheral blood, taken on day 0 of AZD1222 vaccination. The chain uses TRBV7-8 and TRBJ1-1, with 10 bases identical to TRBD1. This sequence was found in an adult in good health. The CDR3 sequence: CASSLGDRGDTEAFF. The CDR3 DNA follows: TGTGCCAGCAGCTTAGGGGACAGGGGCGACACTGAAGCTTTCTTT.